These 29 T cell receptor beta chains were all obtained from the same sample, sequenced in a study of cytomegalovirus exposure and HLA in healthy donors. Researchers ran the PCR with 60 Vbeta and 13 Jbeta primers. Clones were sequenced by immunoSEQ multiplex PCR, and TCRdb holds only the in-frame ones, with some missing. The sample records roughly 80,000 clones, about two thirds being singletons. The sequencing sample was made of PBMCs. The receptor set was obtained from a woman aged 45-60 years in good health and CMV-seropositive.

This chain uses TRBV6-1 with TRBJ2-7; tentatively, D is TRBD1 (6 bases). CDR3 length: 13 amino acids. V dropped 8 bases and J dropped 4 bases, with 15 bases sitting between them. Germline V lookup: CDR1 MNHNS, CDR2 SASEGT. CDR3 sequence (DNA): TGTGCCAGCGAGCTGACAGGAGAATACGAGCAGTACGTC. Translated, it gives CASELTGEYEQYV.

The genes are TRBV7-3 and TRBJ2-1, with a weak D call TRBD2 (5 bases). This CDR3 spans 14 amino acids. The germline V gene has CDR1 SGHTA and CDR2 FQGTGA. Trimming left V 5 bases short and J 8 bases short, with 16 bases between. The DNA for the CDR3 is TGTGCCAGCAGCCAATCGGGGAGCGTGGATGAGCAGTTCTTC. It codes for CASSQSGSVDEQFF. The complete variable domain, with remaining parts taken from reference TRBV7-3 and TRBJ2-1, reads GAGVSQTPSNKVTEKGKYVELRCDPISGHTALYWYRQSLGQGPEFLIYFQGTGAADDSGLPNDRFFAVRPEGSVSTLKIQRTERGDSAVYLCASSQSGSVDEQFFGPGTRLTVL.

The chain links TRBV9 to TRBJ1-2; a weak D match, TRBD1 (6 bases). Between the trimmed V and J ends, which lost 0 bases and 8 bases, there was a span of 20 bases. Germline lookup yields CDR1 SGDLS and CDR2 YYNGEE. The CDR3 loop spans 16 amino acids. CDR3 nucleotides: TGTGCCAGCAGCGTAGCTAGGGGGGGGATGGCGCGAGGCTACACCTTC. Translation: CASSVARGGMARGYTF.

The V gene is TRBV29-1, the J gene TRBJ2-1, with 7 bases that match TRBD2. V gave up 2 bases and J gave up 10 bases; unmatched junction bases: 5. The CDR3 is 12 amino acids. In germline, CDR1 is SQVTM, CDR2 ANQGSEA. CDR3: CSVESGAREQFF. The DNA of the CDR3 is TGCAGCGTTGAAAGCGGGGCTAGGGAGCAGTTCTTC.

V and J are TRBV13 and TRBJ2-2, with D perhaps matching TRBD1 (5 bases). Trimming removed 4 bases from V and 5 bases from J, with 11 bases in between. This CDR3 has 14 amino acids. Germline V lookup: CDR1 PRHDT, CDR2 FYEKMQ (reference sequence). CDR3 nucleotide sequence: TGTGCCAGCAGCTACGCAGGGTGGACCGGGGAGCTGTTTTTT. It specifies CASSYAGWTGELFF.

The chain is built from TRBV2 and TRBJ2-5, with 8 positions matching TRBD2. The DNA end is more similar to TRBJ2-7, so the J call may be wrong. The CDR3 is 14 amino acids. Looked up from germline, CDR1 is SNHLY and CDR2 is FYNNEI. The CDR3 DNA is TGTGCCAGCAGTGGGGCGCGGGGGGTGGGCGAGCAGTACTTC. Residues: CASSGARGVGEQYF.

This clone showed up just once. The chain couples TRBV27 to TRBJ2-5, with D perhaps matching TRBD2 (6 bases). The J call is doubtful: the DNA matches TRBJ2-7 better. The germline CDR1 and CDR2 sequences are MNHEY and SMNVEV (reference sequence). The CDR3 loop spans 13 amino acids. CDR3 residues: CASKRGSSYEQYF. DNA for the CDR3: TGTGCCAGCAAACGGGGGAGCTCCTACGAGCAGTACTTC.

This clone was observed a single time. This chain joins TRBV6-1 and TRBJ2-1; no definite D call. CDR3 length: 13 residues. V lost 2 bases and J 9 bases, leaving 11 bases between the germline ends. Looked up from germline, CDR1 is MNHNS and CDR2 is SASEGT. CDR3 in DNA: TGTGCCAGCAGTGAATACGGCGGCTTTGAGCAGTTCTTC. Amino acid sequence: CASSEYGGFEQFF.

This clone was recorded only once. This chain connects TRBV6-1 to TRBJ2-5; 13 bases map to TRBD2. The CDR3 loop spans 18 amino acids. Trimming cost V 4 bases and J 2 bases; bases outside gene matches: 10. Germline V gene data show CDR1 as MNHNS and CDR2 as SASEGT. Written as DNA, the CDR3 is TGTGCCAGCAGTGCAAGGGGACTAGCGGGGCCGTTGCAAGAGACCCAGTACTTC. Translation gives CASSARGLAGPLQETQYF.

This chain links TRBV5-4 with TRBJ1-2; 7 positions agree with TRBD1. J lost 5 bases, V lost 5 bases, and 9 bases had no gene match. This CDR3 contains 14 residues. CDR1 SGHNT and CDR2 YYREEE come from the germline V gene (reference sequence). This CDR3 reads CASSGGQWGYGYTF. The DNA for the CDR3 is TGTGCCAGCAGTGGGGGACAGTGGGGGTATGGCTACACCTTC.

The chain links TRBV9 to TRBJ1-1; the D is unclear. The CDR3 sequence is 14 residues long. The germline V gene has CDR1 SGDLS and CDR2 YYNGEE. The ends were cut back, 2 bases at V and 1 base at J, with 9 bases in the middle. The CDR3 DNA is TGTGCCAGCAGCGTCGTCTCCCGGAACACTGAAGCTTTCTTT. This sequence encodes CASSVVSRNTEAFF. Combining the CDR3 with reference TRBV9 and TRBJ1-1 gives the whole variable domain DSGVTQTPKHLITATGQRVTLRCSPRSGDLSVYWYQQSLDQGLQFLIQYYNGEERAKGNILERFSAQQFPDLHSELNLSSLELGDSALYFCASSVVSRNTEAFFGQGTRLTVV.

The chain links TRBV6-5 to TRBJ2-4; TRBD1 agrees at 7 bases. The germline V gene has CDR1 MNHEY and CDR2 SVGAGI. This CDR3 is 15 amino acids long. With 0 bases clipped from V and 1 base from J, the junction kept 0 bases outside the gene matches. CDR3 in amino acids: CASSYSTGAKNIQYF. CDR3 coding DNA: TGTGCCAGCAGTTACTCGACAGGGGCCAAAAACATTCAGTACTTC.

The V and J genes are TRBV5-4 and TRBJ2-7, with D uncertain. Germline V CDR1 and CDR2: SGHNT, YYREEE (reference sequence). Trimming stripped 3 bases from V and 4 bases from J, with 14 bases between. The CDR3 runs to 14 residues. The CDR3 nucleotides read TGTGCCAGCAGCTCCCTAAACAGAGAATACGAGCAGTACTTC. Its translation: CASSSLNREYEQYF.

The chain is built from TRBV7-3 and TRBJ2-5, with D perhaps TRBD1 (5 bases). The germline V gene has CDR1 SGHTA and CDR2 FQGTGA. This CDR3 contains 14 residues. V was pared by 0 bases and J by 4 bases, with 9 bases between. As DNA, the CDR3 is TGTGCCAGCAGCTTAACGGGGCAGGGAGAGACCCAGTACTTC. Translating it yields CASSLTGQGETQYF.

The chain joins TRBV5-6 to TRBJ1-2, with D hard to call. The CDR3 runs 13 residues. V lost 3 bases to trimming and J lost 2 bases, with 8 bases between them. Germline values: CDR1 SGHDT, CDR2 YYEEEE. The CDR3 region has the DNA TGTGCCAGCAGCTCCGGCGGCAACTATGGCTACACCTTC. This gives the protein CASSSGGNYGYTF.

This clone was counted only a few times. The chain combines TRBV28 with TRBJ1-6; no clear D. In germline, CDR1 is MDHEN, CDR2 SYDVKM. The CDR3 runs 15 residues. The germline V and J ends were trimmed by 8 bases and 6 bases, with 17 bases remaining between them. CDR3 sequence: CASRVDSRANSPLHF. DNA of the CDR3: TGTGCCAGCCGGGTGGACTCTCGGGCTAATTCACCCCTCCACTTT.

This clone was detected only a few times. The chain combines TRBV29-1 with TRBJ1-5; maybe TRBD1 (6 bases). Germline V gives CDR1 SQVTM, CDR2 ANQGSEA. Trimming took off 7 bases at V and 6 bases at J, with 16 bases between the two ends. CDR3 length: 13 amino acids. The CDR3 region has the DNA TGCAGCGCAATGTACAGGGAGGGTCAGCCCCAGCATTTT. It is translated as CSAMYREGQPQHF.

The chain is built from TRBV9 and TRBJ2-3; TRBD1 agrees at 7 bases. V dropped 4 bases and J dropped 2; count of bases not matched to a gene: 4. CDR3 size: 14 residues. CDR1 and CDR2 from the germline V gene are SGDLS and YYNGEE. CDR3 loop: CASSTGAYTDTQYF. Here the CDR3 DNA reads TGTGCCAGCAGCACAGGGGCGTACACAGATACGCAGTATTTT.

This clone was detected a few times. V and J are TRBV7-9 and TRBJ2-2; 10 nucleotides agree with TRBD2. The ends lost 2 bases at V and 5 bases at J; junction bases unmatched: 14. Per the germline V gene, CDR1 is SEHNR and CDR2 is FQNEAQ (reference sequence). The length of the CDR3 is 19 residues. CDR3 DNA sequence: TGTGCCAGCAGCTTAACGCTAGCGGGGGCCCTGTCGAGTACCGGGGAGCTGTTTTTT. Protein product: CASSLTLAGALSSTGELFF.

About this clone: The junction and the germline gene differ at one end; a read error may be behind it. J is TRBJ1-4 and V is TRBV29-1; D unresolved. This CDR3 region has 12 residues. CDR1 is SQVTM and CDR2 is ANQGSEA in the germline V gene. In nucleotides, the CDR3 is TGCAGCGTTCCAGGAGGGAATGGAAAACTGTTTTTT. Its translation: CSVPGGNGKLFF. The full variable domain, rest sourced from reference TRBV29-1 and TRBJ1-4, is SAVISQKPSRDICQRGTSLTIQCQVDSQVTMMFWYRQQPGQSLTLIATANQGSEATYESGFVIDKFPISRPNLTFSTLTVSNMSPEDSSIYLCSVPGGNGKLFFGSGTQLSVL.

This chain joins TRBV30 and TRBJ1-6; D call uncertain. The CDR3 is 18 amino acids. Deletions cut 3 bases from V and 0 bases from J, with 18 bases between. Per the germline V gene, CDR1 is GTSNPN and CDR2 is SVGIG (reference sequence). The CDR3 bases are TGTGCCTGGAGCGATGCCCGGTTTGGTATCTCCTATAATTCACCCCTCCACTTT. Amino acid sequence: CAWSDARFGISYNSPLHF.

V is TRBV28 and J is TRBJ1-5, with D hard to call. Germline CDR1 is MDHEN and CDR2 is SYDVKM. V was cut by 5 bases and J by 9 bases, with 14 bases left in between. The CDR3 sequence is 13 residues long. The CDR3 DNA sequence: TGTGCCAGCAGTGGCGGGGTATTACGGCCCCAGCATTTT. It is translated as CASSGGVLRPQHF.

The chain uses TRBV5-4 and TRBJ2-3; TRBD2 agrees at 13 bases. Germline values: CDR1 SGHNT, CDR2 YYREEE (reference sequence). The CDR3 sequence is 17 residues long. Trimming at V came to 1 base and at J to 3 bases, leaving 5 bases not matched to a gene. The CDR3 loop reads CASSLKLAGGPTDTQYF. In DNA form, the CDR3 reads TGTGCCAGCAGCTTGAAACTAGCGGGGGGGCCAACAGATACGCAGTATTTT.

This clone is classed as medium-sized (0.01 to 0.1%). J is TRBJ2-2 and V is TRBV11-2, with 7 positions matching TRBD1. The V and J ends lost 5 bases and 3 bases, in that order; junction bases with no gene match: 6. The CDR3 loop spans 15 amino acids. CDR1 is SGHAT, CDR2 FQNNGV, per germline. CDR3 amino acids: CASSPGQWDTGELFF. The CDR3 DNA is TGTGCCAGCAGCCCGGGACAGTGGGACACCGGGGAGCTGTTTTTT. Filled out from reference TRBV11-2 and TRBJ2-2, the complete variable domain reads EAGVAQSPRYKIIEKRQSVAFWCNPISGHATLYWYQQILGQGPKLLIQFQNNGVVDDSQLPKDRFSAERLKGVDSTLKIQPAKLEDSAVYLCASSPGQWDTGELFFGEGSRLTVL.

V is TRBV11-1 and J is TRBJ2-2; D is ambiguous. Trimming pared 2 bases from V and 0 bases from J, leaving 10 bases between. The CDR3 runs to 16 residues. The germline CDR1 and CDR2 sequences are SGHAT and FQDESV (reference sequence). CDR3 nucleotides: TGTGCCAGCAGCTTATACCCTACCGCGAACACCGGGGAGCTGTTTTTT. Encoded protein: CASSLYPTANTGELFF.

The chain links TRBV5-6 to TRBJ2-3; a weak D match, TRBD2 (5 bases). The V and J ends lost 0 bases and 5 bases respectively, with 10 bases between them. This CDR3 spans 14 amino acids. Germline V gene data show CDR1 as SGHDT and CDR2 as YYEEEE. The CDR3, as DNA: TGTGCCAGCAGCTTGGGCGGGCGTGTAGATACGCAGTATTTT. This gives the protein CASSLGGRVDTQYF.

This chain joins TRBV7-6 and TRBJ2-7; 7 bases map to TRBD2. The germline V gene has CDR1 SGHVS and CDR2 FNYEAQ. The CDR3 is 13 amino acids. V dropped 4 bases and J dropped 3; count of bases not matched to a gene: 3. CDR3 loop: CASSSGLDYEQYF. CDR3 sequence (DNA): TGTGCCAGCAGCTCCGGACTAGACTACGAGCAGTACTTC.

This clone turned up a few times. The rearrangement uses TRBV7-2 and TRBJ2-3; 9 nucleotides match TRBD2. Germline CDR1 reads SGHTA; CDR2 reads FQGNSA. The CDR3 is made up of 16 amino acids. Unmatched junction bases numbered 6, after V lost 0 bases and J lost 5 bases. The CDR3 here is CASSLARGGWVDTQYF. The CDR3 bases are TGTGCCAGCAGCTTAGCGCGGGGGGGCTGGGTAGATACGCAGTATTTT.

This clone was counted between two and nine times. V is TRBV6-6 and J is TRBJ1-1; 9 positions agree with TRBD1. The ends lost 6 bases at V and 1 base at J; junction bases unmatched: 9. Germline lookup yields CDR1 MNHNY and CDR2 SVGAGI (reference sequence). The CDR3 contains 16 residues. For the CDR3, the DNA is TGTGCCAGCAGCCCCTGGGCGGGACAGGGGAACACTGAAGCTTTCTTT. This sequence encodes CASSPWAGQGNTEAFF.